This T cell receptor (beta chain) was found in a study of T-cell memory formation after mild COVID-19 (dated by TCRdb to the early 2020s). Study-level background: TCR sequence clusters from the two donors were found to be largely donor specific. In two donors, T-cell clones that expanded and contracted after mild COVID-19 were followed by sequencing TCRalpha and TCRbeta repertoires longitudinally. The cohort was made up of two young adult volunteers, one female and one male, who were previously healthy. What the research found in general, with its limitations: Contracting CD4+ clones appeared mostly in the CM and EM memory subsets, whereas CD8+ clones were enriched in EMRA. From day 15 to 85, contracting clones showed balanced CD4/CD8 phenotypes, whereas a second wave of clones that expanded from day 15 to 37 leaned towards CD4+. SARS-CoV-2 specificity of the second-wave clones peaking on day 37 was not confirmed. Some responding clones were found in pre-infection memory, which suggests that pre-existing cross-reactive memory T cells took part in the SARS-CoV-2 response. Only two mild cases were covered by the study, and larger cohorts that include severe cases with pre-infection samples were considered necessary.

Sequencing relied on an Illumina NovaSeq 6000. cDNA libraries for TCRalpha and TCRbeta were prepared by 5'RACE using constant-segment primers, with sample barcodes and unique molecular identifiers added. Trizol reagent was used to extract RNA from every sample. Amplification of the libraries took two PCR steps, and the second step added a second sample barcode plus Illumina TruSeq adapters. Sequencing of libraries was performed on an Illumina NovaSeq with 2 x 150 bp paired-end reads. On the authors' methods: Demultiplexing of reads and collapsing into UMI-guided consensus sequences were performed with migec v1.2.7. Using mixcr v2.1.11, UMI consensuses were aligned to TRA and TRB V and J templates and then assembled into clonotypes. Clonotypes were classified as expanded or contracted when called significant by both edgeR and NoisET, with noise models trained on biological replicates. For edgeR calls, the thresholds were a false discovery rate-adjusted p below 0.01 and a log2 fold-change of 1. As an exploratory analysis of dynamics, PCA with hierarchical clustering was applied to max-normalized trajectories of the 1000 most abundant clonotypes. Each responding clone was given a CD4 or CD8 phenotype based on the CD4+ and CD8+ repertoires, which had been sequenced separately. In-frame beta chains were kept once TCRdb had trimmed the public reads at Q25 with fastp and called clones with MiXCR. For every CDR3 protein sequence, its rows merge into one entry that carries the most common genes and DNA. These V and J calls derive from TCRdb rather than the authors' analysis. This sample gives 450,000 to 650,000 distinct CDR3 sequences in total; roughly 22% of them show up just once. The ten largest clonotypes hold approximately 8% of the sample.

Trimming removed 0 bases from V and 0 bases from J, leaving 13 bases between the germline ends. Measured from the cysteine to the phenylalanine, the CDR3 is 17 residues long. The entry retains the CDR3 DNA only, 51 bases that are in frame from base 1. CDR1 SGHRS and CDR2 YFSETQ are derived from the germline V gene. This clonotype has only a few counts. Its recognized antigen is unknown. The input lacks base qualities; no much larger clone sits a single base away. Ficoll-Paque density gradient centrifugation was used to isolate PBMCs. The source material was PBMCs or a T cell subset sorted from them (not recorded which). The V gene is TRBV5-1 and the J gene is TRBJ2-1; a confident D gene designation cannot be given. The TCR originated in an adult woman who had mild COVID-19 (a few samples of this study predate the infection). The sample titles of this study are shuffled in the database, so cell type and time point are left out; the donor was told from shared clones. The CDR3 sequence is CASSLAPSGASYNEQFF. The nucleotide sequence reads TGCGCCAGCAGCTTGGCCCCGTCCGGTGCCTCCTACAATGAGCAGTTCTTC. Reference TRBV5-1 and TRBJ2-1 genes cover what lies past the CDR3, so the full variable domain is KAGVTQTPRYLIKTRGQQVTLSCSPISGHRSVSWYQQTPGQGLQFLFEYFSETQRNKGNFPGRFSGRQFSNSRSEMNVSTLELGDSALYLCASSLAPSGASYNEQFFGPGTRLTVL.